The next 2 T cell receptor beta chains were all read from a single sample in a study of cytomegalovirus exposure and HLA in healthy donors. The PCR ran on 60 Vbeta and 13 Jbeta primers. The assay was immunoSEQ multiplex PCR, and TCRdb's table has in-frame clones only and misses some. The sample holds about 190,000 clones; less than 90% are singletons and the top ten take around 0.25%. The sample taken for sequencing was PBMCs. All receptors come from a boy aged 5-17 years in good health and CMV-seronegative.

The J gene is TRBJ2-1, the V gene TRBV4-2; 12 positions agree with TRBD2. The ends lost 2 bases at V and 5 bases at J; junction bases unmatched: 4. The germline gives CDR1 LGHNA, CDR2 YNFKEQ. The CDR3 is made up of 16 amino acids. This CDR3 reads CASSQIRTSGNNEQFF. CDR3 nucleotides: TGTGCCAGCAGCCAAATCCGGACTAGCGGGAACAATGAGCAGTTCTTC.

This clone was counted a few times. This chain uses TRBV6-5 with TRBJ2-1, with 15 positions matching TRBD2. The CDR3 spans 15 residues. The V gene end was trimmed by 9 bases and the J gene end by 10 bases; junction bases not matched to a gene: 10. Per the germline V gene, CDR1 is MNHEY and CDR2 is SVGAGI. CDR3 coding DNA: TGTGCCAGTCTTAGGACTAGCGGGGGGGGCAGGGAGCAGTTCTTC. It codes for CASLRTSGGGREQFF.